This is a list of T cell receptor beta chains from one sample in a study of CD8 T cells in Susac syndrome. TCRdb reprocessed the immunoSEQ multiplex PCR reads with MiXCR, giving one entry per CDR3 protein. In the table there are about 130,000 distinct CDR3 sequences, roughly 94% of which are singletons. The source material was CD8+ T cells from PBMCs. Receptors were obtained from a human donor with Susac syndrome. CDR3s include the opening cysteine and the closing phenylalanine or tryptophan. Each record gives: V gene, D gene, clone size, J gene, CDR3 DNA, CDR3 protein. The D gene is left open where the match is weak. Size tells how often a clone was seen (once, few, many) or the class of an expanded clone, and some rows leave it out.

V: TRBV5-1
D: -
size: once
J: TRBJ2-2
DNA: TGCGCCAGCGTGACCGACACCGGGGAGCTGTTTTTT
CDR3: CASVTDTGELFF

V: TRBV28
D: TRBD1
size: -
J: TRBJ2-5
DNA: TGTGCCAGCAGCTCCTCGACAGGGGGCCAAGAGACCCAGTACTTC
CDR3: CASSSSTGGQETQYF

V: TRBV27
D: -
size: few
J: TRBJ2-7
DNA: TGTGCCAGCTCACTCGACGGCTACGAGCAGTACTTC
CDR3: CASSLDGYEQYF

V: TRBV28
D: TRBD2
size: -
J: TRBJ2-1
DNA: TGTGCCAGCAGTTTGACGGGACTAGCGGGGCAAAGCTCCTACAATGAGCAGTTCTTC
CDR3: CASSLTGLAGQSSYNEQFF

V: TRBV5-1
D: TRBD2
size: -
J: TRBJ2-1
DNA: TGCGCCAGCAGCTTGAGTAGCGGGAGCCCTGAGCAGTTCTTC
CDR3: CASSLSSGSPEQFF

V: TRBV6-5
D: -
size: -
J: TRBJ2-5
DNA: TGTGCCAGCAGTTCAAGACTCCCTCCGGAGACCCAGTACTTC
CDR3: CASSSRLPPETQYF

V: TRBV2
D: TRBD2
size: -
J: TRBJ2-4
DNA: TGTGCCAGCAGTGAGTCGCCTAGCGGGCCCCTGGACATTCAGTACTTC
CDR3: CASSESPSGPLDIQYF

V: TRBV4-1
D: -
size: once
J: TRBJ1-5
DNA: TGCGCCAGCAGCCAAGATGGGATTCAGCCCCAGCATTTT
CDR3: CASSQDGIQPQHF

V: TRBV12-3/TRBV12-4
D: -
size: -
J: TRBJ2-5
DNA: TGTGCCAGCAGTCCCCCAGTTTTCGCCCAAGAGACCCAGTACTTC
CDR3: CASSPPVFAQETQYF

V: TRBV12-5
D: -
size: -
J: TRBJ1-5
DNA: TGTGCTAGTGGTTTGACAGGGAGAGACCAGCCCCAGCATTTT
CDR3: CASGLTGRDQPQHF

V: TRBV27
D: -
size: -
J: TRBJ1-5
DNA: TGTGCCAGCCTTTATAGCAATCAGCCCCAGCATTTT
CDR3: CASLYSNQPQHF

V: TRBV10-3
D: -
size: -
J: TRBJ2-3
DNA: TGTGCCATCAGTGCCCGGCTAGGGGGGAAGGAAGATACGCAGTATTTT
CDR3: CAISARLGGKEDTQYF

V: TRBV30
D: -
size: -
J: TRBJ2-3
DNA: TGTGCCTGGGTCGAGGACACAGATACGCAGTATTTT
CDR3: CAWVEDTDTQYF

V: TRBV28
D: TRBD2
size: -
J: TRBJ2-6
DNA: TGTGCCAGCATCGGGGGGTCTGGGGCCAACGTCCTGACTTTC
CDR3: CASIGGSGANVLTF

V: TRBV5-6
D: -
size: once
J: TRBJ1-2
DNA: TGTGCCAGCAGCGCCGGTTTTGAGACGGGGCCTGGCTACACCTTC
CDR3: CASSAGFETGPGYTF

V: TRBV11-2
D: TRBD2
size: -
J: TRBJ2-6
DNA: TGTGCCAGCAGTCATGTGGGGGGGGAAGCTGGGGCCAACGTCCTGACTTTC
CDR3: CASSHVGGEAGANVLTF

V: TRBV27
D: TRBD1
size: once
J: TRBJ1-5
DNA: TGTGCCAGCAGCCCCACAGGGGGCAGGATTCAGCCCCAGCATTTT
CDR3: CASSPTGGRIQPQHF

V: TRBV28
D: TRBD2
size: -
J: TRBJ2-7
DNA: TGTGCCAGCACCTTTAGCGGGCGCTCCTACGAGCAGTACTTC
CDR3: CASTFSGRSYEQYF

V: TRBV9
D: TRBD1
size: -
J: TRBJ2-2
DNA: TGTGCCAGCAGCGCGACAGGGGTAAACACCGGGGAGCTGTTTTTT
CDR3: CASSATGVNTGELFF

V: TRBV4-1
D: TRBD1
size: -
J: TRBJ2-5
DNA: TGCGCCAGCAGCCAAGACTGGGGGACAGGGGCTATGGGGGAGACCCAGTACTTC
CDR3: CASSQDWGTGAMGETQYF

V: TRBV20-1
D: -
size: -
J: TRBJ1-1
DNA: TGCAGTGCTAGAGCTCGGGCGTTGAACACTGAAGCTTTCTTT
CDR3: CSARARALNTEAFF

V: TRBV4-1
D: -
size: -
J: TRBJ2-1
DNA: TGCGCCAGCAGCCAAGGGTTAGGGCTAGGCAATGAGCAGTTCTTC
CDR3: CASSQGLGLGNEQFF

V: TRBV7-8
D: TRBD2
size: -
J: TRBJ2-3
DNA: TGTGCCAGCAGCTTACGGCTAGCGGGAGTGGGGGATACGCAGTATTTT
CDR3: CASSLRLAGVGDTQYF

V: TRBV6-5
D: -
size: -
J: TRBJ1-5
DNA: TGTGCCAGCGGGACGGTTAATCAGCCCCAGCATTTT
CDR3: CASGTVNQPQHF

V: TRBV4-1
D: TRBD1
size: -
J: TRBJ1-1
DNA: TGCGCCAGCAGCCAAGGGACAGGGGCCTGGAACACTGAAGCTTTCTTT
CDR3: CASSQGTGAWNTEAFF

V: TRBV25-1
D: -
size: -
J: TRBJ2-2
DNA: TGTGCCAGTAAGAGTCTGACGGATTCGAACACCGGGGAGCTGTTTTTT
CDR3: CASKSLTDSNTGELFF

V: TRBV6-5
D: -
size: -
J: TRBJ1-4
DNA: TGTGCCAGCAGTTACTCGCTGGGGGGCCGTAATGAAAAACTGTTTTTT
CDR3: CASSYSLGGRNEKLFF

V: TRBV28
D: TRBD1
size: -
J: TRBJ1-5
DNA: TGTGCCAGCAGTTTGACTGCAGGGGGCGAACAGCCCCAGCATTTT
CDR3: CASSLTAGGEQPQHF

V: TRBV15
D: TRBD1
size: -
J: TRBJ2-7
DNA: TGTGCCACCAGCGGTGACAGGGGAGTTCCCTACGAGCAGTACTTC
CDR3: CATSGDRGVPYEQYF

V: TRBV20-1
D: TRBD2
size: -
J: TRBJ2-7
DNA: TGCAGTGCTCGCCTTGGAGCGGGAGTTCCTAGAGACGAGCAGTACTTC
CDR3: CSARLGAGVPRDEQYF

V: TRBV9
D: -
size: -
J: TRBJ2-1
DNA: TGTGCCAGCAGCGTAGAGGGGATTGAGCAGTTCTTC
CDR3: CASSVEGIEQFF

V: TRBV4-1
D: TRBD2
size: -
J: TRBJ2-5
DNA: TGCGCCAGCAGCCCCCTAGCGGGAGACGAGACCCAGTACTTC
CDR3: CASSPLAGDETQYF

V: TRBV28
D: TRBD1
size: -
J: TRBJ2-1
DNA: TGTGCCAGCAGTTCATGGACAGGGCTTTACAATGAGCAGTTCTTC
CDR3: CASSSWTGLYNEQFF

V: TRBV3-1
D: TRBD2
size: -
J: TRBJ2-1
DNA: TGTGCCAGCAGCCCCCCACTAGCGGGAAGCTACAATGAGCAGTTCTTC
CDR3: CASSPPLAGSYNEQFF

V: TRBV20-1
D: -
size: -
J: TRBJ1-1
DNA: TGCAGTGCTCCCTGGAACACTGAAGCTTTCTTT
CDR3: CSAPWNTEAFF

V: TRBV27
D: -
size: -
J: TRBJ1-1
DNA: TGTGCCAGCAGTCTAAGCACGACAGGCCAGATGAACACTGAAGCTTTCTTT
CDR3: CASSLSTTGQMNTEAFF

V: TRBV12-3/TRBV12-4
D: -
size: -
J: TRBJ1-4
DNA: TGTGCCAGCAGTACAAACAGGGTCGATACTAATGAAAAACTGTTTTTT
CDR3: CASSTNRVDTNEKLFF